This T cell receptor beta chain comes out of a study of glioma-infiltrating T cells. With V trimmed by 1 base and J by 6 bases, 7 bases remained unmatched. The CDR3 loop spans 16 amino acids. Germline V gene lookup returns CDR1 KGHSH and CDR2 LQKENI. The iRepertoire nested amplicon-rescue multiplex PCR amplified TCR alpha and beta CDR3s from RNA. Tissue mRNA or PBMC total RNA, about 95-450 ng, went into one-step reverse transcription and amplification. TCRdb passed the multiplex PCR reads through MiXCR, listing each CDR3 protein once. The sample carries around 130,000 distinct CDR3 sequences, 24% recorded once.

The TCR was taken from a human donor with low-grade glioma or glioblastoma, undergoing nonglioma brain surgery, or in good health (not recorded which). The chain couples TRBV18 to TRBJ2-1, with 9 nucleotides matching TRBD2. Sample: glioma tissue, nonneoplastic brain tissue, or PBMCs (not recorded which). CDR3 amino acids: CASSPRAGGPVNEQFF. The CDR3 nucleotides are TGTGCCAGCTCACCACGGGCGGGGGGGCCAGTCAATGAGCAGTTCTTC.